The subject of this entry is one T cell receptor beta chain. CDR1 is MGHRA, CDR2 YSYEKL, per germline. This CDR3 is 15 amino acids long. Trimming cost V 1 base and J 2 bases, with 10 bases left between them. A multiplex PCR was run with 60 Vbeta primers and 13 Jbeta primers. Assay: immunoSEQ multiplex PCR; the TCRdb copy retains only in-frame clones and omits some. This table holds 100,000 to 150,000 clones, approximately 61% found once. These data originate in a study of cytomegalovirus exposure and HLA in healthy donors. The V gene is TRBV4-1, the J gene TRBJ2-3; D perhaps matches TRBD1 (5 bases). This receptor was identified in a man aged 30 to 39 in good health and CMV-seropositive. The specimen sequenced was PBMCs. As DNA, the CDR3 is TGCGCCAGCAGCCAAGCCACCAGGGCCACAGATACGCAGTATTTT. Translating gives CASSQATRATDTQYF.